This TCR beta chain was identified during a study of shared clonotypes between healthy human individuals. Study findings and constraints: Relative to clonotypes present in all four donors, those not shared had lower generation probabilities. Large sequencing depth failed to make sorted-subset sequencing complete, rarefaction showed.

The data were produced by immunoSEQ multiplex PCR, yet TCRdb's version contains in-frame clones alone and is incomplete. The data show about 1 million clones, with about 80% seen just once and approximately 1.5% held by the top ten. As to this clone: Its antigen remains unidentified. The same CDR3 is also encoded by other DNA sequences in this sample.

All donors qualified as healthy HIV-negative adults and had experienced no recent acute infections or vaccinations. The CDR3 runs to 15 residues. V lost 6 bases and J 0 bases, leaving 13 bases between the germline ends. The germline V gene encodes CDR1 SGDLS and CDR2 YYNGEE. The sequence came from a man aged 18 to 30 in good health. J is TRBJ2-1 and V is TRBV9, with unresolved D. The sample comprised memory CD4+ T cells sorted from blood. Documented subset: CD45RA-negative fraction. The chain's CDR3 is CASNRGGSSYNEQFF. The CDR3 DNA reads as TGTGCCAGCAATCGCGGCGGAAGCTCCTACAATGAGCAGTTCTTC.